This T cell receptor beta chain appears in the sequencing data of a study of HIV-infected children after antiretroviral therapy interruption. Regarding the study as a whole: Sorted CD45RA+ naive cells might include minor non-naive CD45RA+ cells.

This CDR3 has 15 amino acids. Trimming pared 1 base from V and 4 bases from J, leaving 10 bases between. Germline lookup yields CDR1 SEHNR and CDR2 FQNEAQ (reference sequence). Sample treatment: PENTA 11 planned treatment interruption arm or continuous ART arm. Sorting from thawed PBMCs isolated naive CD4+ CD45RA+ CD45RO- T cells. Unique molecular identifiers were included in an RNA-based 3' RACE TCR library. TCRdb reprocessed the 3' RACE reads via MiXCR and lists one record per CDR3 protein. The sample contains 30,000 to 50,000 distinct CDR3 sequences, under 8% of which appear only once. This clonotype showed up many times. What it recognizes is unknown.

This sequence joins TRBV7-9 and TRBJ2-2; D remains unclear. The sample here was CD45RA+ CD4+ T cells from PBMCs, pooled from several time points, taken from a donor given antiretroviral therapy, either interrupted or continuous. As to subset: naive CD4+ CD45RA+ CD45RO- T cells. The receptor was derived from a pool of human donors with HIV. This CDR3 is CASSLGSSSTGELFF. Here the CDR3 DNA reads TGTGCCAGCAGCTTAGGTTCGAGTTCCACCGGGGAGCTGTTTTTT.